This TCR beta chain appears in the sequencing data of a study of blood T cell repertoires in COVID-19. Libraries were prepared by immunoSEQ multiplex PCR; TCRdb keeps only in-frame clonotypes and omits some of them. The repertoire holds under 300,000 clones, with around 79% as singletons. Trimming removed 2 bases at V and 5 bases at J, with 9 bases between. Germline CDR1 is MNHNY and CDR2 is SVGAGI (reference sequence). CDR3 size: 13 residues. The V call is TRBV6-6, the J call TRBJ1-1; no definite D call. The material sequenced was peripheral blood. This receptor was obtained from a woman over 75 with acute or convalescent COVID-19. In DNA, the CDR3 is TGTGCCAGCAGTTACGCCGTTAGAACTGAAGCTTTCTTT. It translates to CASSYAVRTEAFF.